The clone carrying this T cell receptor beta chain was counted once. One junction end disagrees with the germline gene, perhaps due to a read error. The data are from a study of TIL therapy for anti-PD-1-resistant metastatic lung cancer. This was the immunoSEQ v3 assay. The protocol was immunoSEQ multiplex PCR, while the TCRdb copy is restricted to in-frame clones and leaves out a portion. The sample records 35,000 to 55,000 clones, about 80% being singletons. This sample's time point: pre-treatment sample, taken before nivolumab and TIL therapy. The CDR3 contains 16 residues. CDR1 is SGHTA, CDR2 FQGNSA, per germline.

This receptor was obtained from an older man with non-small cell lung cancer. The chain recombines TRBV7-2 with TRBJ1-2, with D possibly being TRBD1 (6 bases). Here the sequenced sample was blood, taken at baseline. DNA for the CDR3: TGCGCCAGCAGCCAAGCGGCGGGGGACACCCCCTATGGCTACACCTTC. Encoded protein: CASSQAAGDTPYGYTF.